This T cell receptor beta chain was sequenced during a study of cytomegalovirus exposure and HLA in healthy donors. The wider study: In an early release, HLA-typed donors contributed 75 million to 85 million unique TCR sequences. Out of 300 to 500 genotyped donors, approximately 84% belonged to the Caucasian-associated ancestry cluster.

Germline V gene sequence: CDR1 GTSNPN, CDR2 SVGIG (reference sequence). V shed 5 bases and J 7 bases; nucleotides not matched to a gene: 11. CDR3 length: 14 amino acids. Whole-study findings and limits: A later analysis linked a missense variant in DCLRE1C to the trimming of TCR beta V and J genes. Earlier results showed most TCR beta V segments being productive about 87% or about 30% of the time.

Regarding this clone: The antigen remains undetermined.

PCR involved 60 Vbeta and 13 Jbeta primers. The table came from immunoSEQ multiplex PCR; TCRdb's copy has only in-frame clones and leaves some out. The table for this sample gives some 41,000 clones. The V and J genes are TRBV30 and TRBJ2-1, with 7 bases identical to TRBD1. The sequence derives from a male donor in good health and CMV-seronegative. The source material was PBMCs. The CDR3 is CAWGYRDRTNEQFF. The CDR3, as DNA: TGTGCCTGGGGGTACCGGGACAGAACGAATGAGCAGTTCTTC.